A selection of T cell receptor beta chains follows, all from one sample in a study of blood T cell repertoires in COVID-19. Profiled with immunoSEQ multiplex PCR; TCRdb holds only in-frame clones, not every one. The table includes fewer than 350,000 clones, 80% to 90% detected once. The sample consisted of PBMCs or T cells enriched from blood (not recorded which). Receptors were obtained from a woman under 40 with acute COVID-19. Both conserved end residues are part of each CDR3. The order of the fields is V gene, J gene, D gene, clone size, CDR3 protein, CDR3 DNA. D genes are given only for firm matches. Expanded clones are given a class, and other clones once, few, many or no size at all.

TRBV9,TRBJ2-1,TRBD2,NA,CASSVGGGTWLGEQFF,TGTGCCAGCAGCGTAGGGGGGGGAACATGGTTGGGTGAGCAGTTCTTC
TRBV4-3,TRBJ2-1,TRBD2,NA,CASSRSGSSYNEQFF,TGCGCCAGCAGCCGGAGCGGGAGCTCCTACAATGAGCAGTTCTTC
TRBV28,TRBJ2-7,TRBD2,NA,CASGTSGYEQYF,TGTGCCAGCGGGACTAGCGGATACGAGCAGTACTTC
TRBV3-1/TRBV3-2,TRBJ2-6,NA,NA,CASSQDSAGANVLTF,TGTGCCAGCAGCCAGGACTCAGCTGGGGCCAACGTCCTGACTTTC
TRBV27,TRBJ2-1,TRBD2,NA,CASSGTRDNEQFF,TGTGCCAGCAGCGGGACTAGAGACAATGAGCAGTTCTTC
TRBV4-1,TRBJ1-5,TRBD1,NA,CASSHGTDSNQPQHF,TGCGCCAGCAGCCATGGGACAGATAGCAATCAGCCCCAGCATTTT
TRBV19,TRBJ2-7,NA,NA,CASSIALAGYEQYF,TGTGCCAGTAGTATAGCGTTGGCAGGCTACGAGCAGTACTTC
TRBV5-6,TRBJ2-2,NA,NA,CASSFGRGAGELFF,TGTGCCAGCAGCTTCGGCAGGGGGGCCGGGGAGCTGTTTTTT
TRBV7-3,TRBJ2-3,NA,few,CASSLTGDFDTQYF,TGTGCCAGCAGCTTAACCGGGGATTTTGATACGCAGTATTTT
TRBV3-1/TRBV3-2,TRBJ1-6,TRBD1,NA,CASSHGRGSYNSPLHF,TGTGCCAGCAGCCATGGCAGGGGGTCCTATAATTCACCCCTCCACTTT